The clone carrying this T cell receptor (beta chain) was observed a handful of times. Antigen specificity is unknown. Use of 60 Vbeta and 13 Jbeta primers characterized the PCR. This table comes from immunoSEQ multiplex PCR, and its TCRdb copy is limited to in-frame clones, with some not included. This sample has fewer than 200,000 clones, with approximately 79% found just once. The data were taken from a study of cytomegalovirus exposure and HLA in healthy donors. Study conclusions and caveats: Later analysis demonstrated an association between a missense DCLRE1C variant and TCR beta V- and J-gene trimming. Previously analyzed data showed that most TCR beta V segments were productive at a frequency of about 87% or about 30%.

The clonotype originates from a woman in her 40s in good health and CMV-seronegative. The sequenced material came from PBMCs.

CDR3 region: CASSPPDRDWANVLTF. The CDR3 coding sequence is TGTGCCAGCTCACCCCCGGACAGGGACTGGGCCAACGTCCTGACTTTC. The gene calls are TRBV18 and TRBJ2-6, with 8 bases lining up with TRBD1. Germline trimming cut 3 bases from V and 5 bases from J; bases unmatched to any gene: 6. Germline-derived CDR1 and CDR2 are KGHSH and LQKENI. The CDR3 contains 16 residues.